Listed here is a single T cell receptor (beta chain). The target antigen is unknown. This specimen comes from a study of human T cells and chemical hapten exposure. Study observations and caveats: Compared to controls, expanded TCRs made significantly more large clusters of similar CDR3s. A positive correlation with patch test score was shown by PT1 expanded TCR counts.

TCRdb used MiXCR to reprocess the RACE reads, holding one entry per CDR3 protein. The sample includes 70,000 or so distinct CDR3 sequences, around 10% of them seen just once. Germline values: CDR1 SGHTA, CDR2 FQGNSA. This CDR3 spans 17 amino acids. The V and J ends lost 2 bases and 2 bases, in that order; junction bases with no gene match: 10. As for time point: patch test 3, about 24 weeks after DPC sensitization. The treatment denotes: therapeutic diphenylcyclopropenone sensitization with weekly scalp DPC. The chain links TRBV7-2 to TRBJ2-7; TRBD2 matches at 9 bases. The specimen comprised whole blood, sampled in connection with sensitization to the hapten diphenylcyclopropenone (DPC). The clonotype was recovered from a woman between 50 and 59 years old with alopecia areata. Some clones in this sample may be carry-over from other donors' samples. In nucleotides, the CDR3 is TGTGCCAGCAGCTTATCCCACGTTGTAGCGGGGGCCTACGAGCAGTACTTC. Its protein product is CASSLSHVVAGAYEQYF.